Listed below are T cell receptor beta chains from one sample, sequenced in a study of T cell responses to AZD1222 COVID-19 vaccine. Data came from immunoSEQ multiplex PCR; TCRdb stores just in-frame clones and leaves some out. The table lists 130,000 or so clones, 85% to 95% of them singletons, with 1.5% to 2% in the top ten. Material: peripheral blood, obtained on day 0 of AZD1222 vaccination. The receptors come from an adult in good health. CDR3s include the opening cysteine and the closing phenylalanine or tryptophan. The order of the fields is V gene, clone size, J gene, D gene, CDR3 protein, CDR3 DNA. The D gene is left open where the match is weak. Rows give clone size only sometimes, using once, few, many, or a class for an expanded clone.

V: TRBV21-1
size: NA
J: TRBJ1-1
D: NA
CDR3: CASSKGSPEVNTEAFF
DNA: TGTGCCAGCAGCAAAGGCAGCCCGGAGGTGAACACTGAAGCTTTCTTT

V: TRBV4-3
size: NA
J: TRBJ2-3
D: NA
CDR3: CASSQEIQTDTQYF
DNA: TGCGCCAGCAGCCAAGAAATACAGACGGATACGCAGTATTTT

V: TRBV10-3
size: NA
J: TRBJ2-3
D: TRBD1
CDR3: CAIRRTGSTDTQYF
DNA: TGTGCCATCAGAAGGACAGGGAGCACAGATACGCAGTATTTT

V: TRBV11-2
size: NA
J: TRBJ2-1
D: NA
CDR3: CASSFGGSFYNEQFF
DNA: TGTGCCAGCAGCTTTGGAGGCAGCTTTTACAATGAGCAGTTCTTC

V: TRBV7-9
size: NA
J: TRBJ2-5
D: TRBD2
CDR3: CASTQAGGGTETQYF
DNA: TGTGCCAGCACCCAAGCGGGGGGGGGCACAGAGACCCAGTACTTC

V: TRBV27
size: NA
J: TRBJ1-2
D: NA
CDR3: CASSFKGPGYGYTF
DNA: TGTGCCAGCAGTTTCAAGGGCCCGGGCTATGGCTACACCTTC

V: TRBV5-1
size: NA
J: TRBJ2-7
D: NA
CDR3: CASSLVAIRSYEQYF
DNA: TGCGCCAGCAGCTTGGTGGCTATAAGATCCTACGAGCAGTACTTC

V: TRBV29-1
size: NA
J: TRBJ1-3
D: NA
CDR3: CSVHRGTGNTIYF
DNA: TGCAGCGTTCACCGGGGGACTGGAAACACCATATATTTT

V: TRBV4-1
size: NA
J: TRBJ1-5
D: NA
CDR3: CASSQPTPDSSNQPQHF
DNA: TGCGCCAGCAGCCAACCGACCCCGGACAGTAGCAATCAGCCCCAGCATTTT

V: TRBV5-1
size: NA
J: TRBJ2-5
D: NA
CDR3: CASSPDGGGETQYF
DNA: TGCGCCAGCAGCCCGGACGGAGGTGGGGAGACCCAGTACTTC

V: TRBV5-1
size: NA
J: TRBJ2-2
D: NA
CDR3: CASSLAPGQAHTGELFF
DNA: TGCGCCAGCAGCTTGGCCCCTGGGCAGGCACACACCGGGGAGCTGTTTTTT

V: TRBV19
size: NA
J: TRBJ1-1
D: TRBD1
CDR3: CASSIDRENTEAFF
DNA: TGTGCCAGTAGTATTGACAGGGAGAACACTGAAGCTTTCTTT

V: TRBV14
size: once
J: TRBJ2-1
D: NA
CDR3: CASSPLRGDDEQFF
DNA: TGTGCCAGCAGCCCTCTCAGGGGGGACGATGAGCAGTTCTTC

V: TRBV19
size: NA
J: TRBJ2-5
D: TRBD2
CDR3: CASTSSGGGWETQYF
DNA: TGTGCCAGTACCTCCTCTGGGGGGGGTTGGGAGACCCAGTACTTC

V: TRBV7-9
size: NA
J: TRBJ2-1
D: NA
CDR3: CASSRGAGLNEQFF
DNA: TGTGCCAGCAGCCGGGGTGCGGGCTTAAATGAGCAGTTCTTC

V: TRBV5-1
size: NA
J: TRBJ2-3
D: NA
CDR3: CASSKDSTSTDTQYF
DNA: TGCGCCAGCAGCAAGGACTCCACTAGCACAGATACGCAGTATTTT

V: TRBV7-2
size: NA
J: TRBJ2-3
D: TRBD2
CDR3: CASSQGLAGPGDTQYF
DNA: TGTGCCAGCAGCCAGGGACTAGCGGGGCCCGGAGATACGCAGTATTTT

V: TRBV19
size: NA
J: TRBJ1-1
D: TRBD1
CDR3: CASMVDRGRDEAFF
DNA: TGTGCCAGTATGGTAGACAGGGGGAGAGATGAAGCTTTCTTT

V: TRBV19
size: once
J: TRBJ1-5
D: NA
CDR3: CATRQTSNQPQHF
DNA: TGTGCCACCAGACAGACCAGCAATCAGCCCCAGCATTTT

V: TRBV5-4
size: once
J: TRBJ1-3
D: TRBD1
CDR3: CASSLAGTVGGNTIYF
DNA: TGTGCCAGCAGCTTGGCGGGGACAGTCGGAGGAAACACCATATATTTT

V: TRBV7-3
size: NA
J: TRBJ2-2
D: TRBD1
CDR3: CASSFSGGDTGELFF
DNA: TGTGCCAGCAGCTTTTCAGGGGGTGACACCGGGGAGCTGTTTTTT

V: TRBV7-2
size: NA
J: TRBJ1-2
D: NA
CDR3: CASSLEQGTYGYTF
DNA: TGTGCCAGCAGCTTAGAGCAGGGGACCTATGGCTACACCTTC

V: TRBV28
size: NA
J: TRBJ2-2
D: NA
CDR3: CASRFAGTPTGELFF
DNA: TGTGCCAGCAGGTTTGCCGGGACACCTACCGGGGAGCTGTTTTTT

V: TRBV5-1
size: NA
J: TRBJ1-1
D: NA
CDR3: CASSHETAMNTEAFF
DNA: TGCGCCAGCAGCCACGAGACAGCCATGAACACTGAAGCTTTCTTT

V: TRBV3-1/TRBV3-2
size: NA
J: TRBJ1-2
D: NA
CDR3: CASSLTTGSDYGYTF
DNA: TGTGCCAGCAGCCTAACTACAGGGAGCGACTATGGCTACACCTTC

V: TRBV25-1
size: NA
J: TRBJ2-1
D: NA
CDR3: CASSEYPQYNEQFF
DNA: TGTGCCAGCAGTGAATATCCCCAGTACAATGAGCAGTTCTTC

V: TRBV5-1
size: few
J: TRBJ1-2
D: NA
CDR3: CASSQDPGYYGYTF
DNA: TGCGCCAGCAGCCAAGACCCAGGGTACTATGGCTACACCTTC

V: TRBV30
size: once
J: TRBJ1-4
D: NA
CDR3: CAWKSPKEVLKKLFF
DNA: TGTGCCTGGAAAAGCCCGAAAGAGGTATTGAAAAAACTGTTTTTT

V: TRBV19
size: once
J: TRBJ1-1
D: TRBD1
CDR3: CASSSIGQGNTEAFF
DNA: TGTGCCAGTAGTAGTATCGGACAGGGGAACACTGAAGCTTTCTTT

V: TRBV7-3
size: NA
J: TRBJ1-2
D: NA
CDR3: CASRTGPAYGYTF
DNA: TGTGCCAGCAGAACGGGACCGGCATACGGCTACACCTTC

V: TRBV28
size: NA
J: TRBJ1-2
D: NA
CDR3: CASSLGGNYGYTF
DNA: TGTGCCAGCAGTTTAGGGGGGAACTATGGCTACACCTTC

V: TRBV30
size: once
J: TRBJ2-7
D: TRBD1
CDR3: CAWSVSGWGTDSYEQYF
DNA: TGTGCCTGGAGTGTATCTGGGTGGGGGACAGACTCCTACGAGCAGTACTTC

V: TRBV5-1
size: NA
J: TRBJ1-5
D: NA
CDR3: CASSLRQGDQPQHF
DNA: TGCGCCAGCAGCTTGAGGCAGGGAGATCAGCCCCAGCATTTT

V: TRBV7-3
size: NA
J: TRBJ2-5
D: NA
CDR3: CASSLPGEETQYF
DNA: TGTGCCAGCAGCTTACCAGGGGAGGAGACCCAGTACTTC

V: TRBV7-3
size: NA
J: TRBJ1-1
D: TRBD1
CDR3: CASSRGTVNTEAFF
DNA: TGTGCCAGCAGCCGGGGGACAGTAAACACTGAAGCTTTCTTT

V: TRBV12-3/TRBV12-4
size: NA
J: TRBJ1-1
D: TRBD1
CDR3: CASSTDRGTEAFF
DNA: TGTGCCAGCAGCACCGACAGGGGCACTGAAGCTTTCTTT

V: TRBV27
size: NA
J: TRBJ1-2
D: NA
CDR3: CASSPGQNYGYTF
DNA: TGTGCCAGCAGCCCAGGACAGAACTATGGCTACACCTTC

V: TRBV4-2
size: NA
J: TRBJ2-5
D: TRBD1
CDR3: CASSPGQEQETQYF
DNA: TGTGCCAGCAGCCCGGGACAGGAACAAGAGACCCAGTACTTC

V: TRBV19
size: once
J: TRBJ2-1
D: TRBD1
CDR3: CASSRSGTGGTYNEQFF
DNA: TGTGCCAGTAGTAGGAGCGGGACAGGGGGTACCTACAATGAGCAGTTCTTC

V: TRBV7-3
size: NA
J: TRBJ2-6
D: NA
CDR3: CASSLRPFQGISSGANVLTF
DNA: TGTGCCAGCAGCTTACGCCCCTTTCAGGGGATTAGCTCTGGGGCCAACGTCCTGACTTTC

V: TRBV3-1/TRBV3-2
size: NA
J: TRBJ1-1
D: NA
CDR3: CASSQDRRIHTEAFF
DNA: TGTGCCAGCAGCCAAGATCGACGGATCCACACTGAAGCTTTCTTT

V: TRBV5-1
size: NA
J: TRBJ2-2
D: NA
CDR3: CASSLQALGTGELFF
DNA: TGCGCCAGCAGCTTACAGGCCCTGGGGACCGGGGAGCTGTTTTTT

V: TRBV19
size: NA
J: TRBJ1-2
D: NA
CDR3: CASRQPSFYGYTF
DNA: TGTGCCAGTAGGCAGCCGTCTTTCTATGGCTACACCTTC

V: TRBV11-2
size: few
J: TRBJ2-7
D: TRBD1
CDR3: CASRHGQAPYEQYF
DNA: TGTGCCAGCAGACACGGACAGGCGCCCTACGAGCAGTACTTC

V: TRBV10-3
size: NA
J: TRBJ1-6
D: NA
CDR3: CAISESQGGGSPLHF
DNA: TGTGCCATCAGTGAGTCTCAAGGGGGGGGGTCACCCCTCCACTTT

V: TRBV2
size: NA
J: TRBJ2-7
D: NA
CDR3: CASSEWADFSYEQYF
DNA: TGTGCCAGCAGTGAGTGGGCAGATTTTTCCTACGAGCAGTACTTC